These 29 T cell receptor beta chains share one sample of origin, sequenced in a study of vaccination effects on CD4 cells after COVID-19. These receptors' targets are unknown. Antigen-specific CD4+ T cells expanded by the ViraFEST assay with viral peptide pools were then sequenced. Isolating CD4+ T cells followed approximately nine days of culture. Generated by immunoSEQ multiplex PCR, the TCRdb table keeps only in-frame clones and is missing some. The sample has 55,000 to 65,000 clones, 81% seen once; the top ten hold roughly 2.7%. The sample here was CD4+ T cells from PBMCs cultured with HCoV-229E spike peptides, taken before COVID-19 vaccination. The receptors were gathered from a human donor who received a COVID-19 vaccine.

The chain combines TRBV6-1 with TRBJ2-7; D not resolved. Germline-derived CDR1 and CDR2 are MNHNS and SASEGT. The CDR3 is 13 residues long. The ends were cut back, 0 bases at V and 6 bases at J, with 9 bases in the middle. The CDR3 coding sequence is TGTGCCAGCAGTGAAGCGAGGACCGCCGAGCAGTACGTC. It encodes CASSEARTAEQYV.

This clone showed up just once. The J gene is TRBJ2-7, the V gene TRBV6-1; D perhaps matches TRBD2 (6 bases). Germline V gene data show CDR1 as MNHNS and CDR2 as SASEGT. V lost 0 bases, J lost 0 bases, and 9 bases lay in between. CDR3 length: 15 residues. The CDR3 loop is CASSEAGDSSYEQYV. The CDR3 region has the DNA TGTGCCAGCAGTGAAGCGGGGGACTCCTCCTACGAGCAGTACGTC.

This clone has more than one count but fewer than ten. The genes are TRBV19 and TRBJ2-1; D is possibly TRBD2 (6 bases). Looked up from germline, CDR1 is LNHDA and CDR2 is SQIVND (reference sequence). Trimming took 7 bases from V and 4 from J, leaving 20 bases between them. CDR3 length: 16 residues. The CDR3 protein is CASTEKTSFRYNEQFF. CDR3 bases: TGTGCCAGTACCGAGAAGACTAGTTTCCGTTACAATGAGCAGTTCTTC.

The V and J genes are TRBV10-3 and TRBJ2-1; TRBD1 matches at 10 bases. Germline loops: CDR1 ENHRY, CDR2 SYGVKD. The CDR3 has 16 residues. With V trimmed by 0 bases and J by 8 bases, 7 bases remained unmatched. The CDR3 coding sequence is TGTGCCATCAGTGAGTCGAGAGTGACAGGGGGCGATGAGCAGTTCTTC. Translating it yields CAISESRVTGGDEQFF.

V is TRBV9 and J is TRBJ2-2; D gene unclear. CDR3 size: 13 residues. The V gene's germline CDR1 is SGDLS and CDR2 YYNGEE. The ends were cut back, 6 bases at V and 4 bases at J, with 10 bases in the middle. CDR3 sequence: CASTFYGTGELFF. The CDR3 region has the DNA TGTGCCAGCACCTTTTATGGCACCGGGGAGCTGTTTTTT. Variable domain in full (rest from reference TRBV9 and TRBJ2-2): DSGVTQTPKHLITATGQRVTLRCSPRSGDLSVYWYQQSLDQGLQFLIQYYNGEERAKGNILERFSAQQFPDLHSELNLSSLELGDSALYFCASTFYGTGELFFGEGSRLTVL.

CDR3 residues: CASNVRGTEAFF. DNA of the CDR3: TGTGCCAGTAACGTGAGGGGAACTGAAGCTTTCTTT. The chain couples TRBV19 to TRBJ1-1, with D possibly matching TRBD1 (5 bases). Trimming cost V 7 bases and J 5 bases, with 11 bases left between them. The CDR3 runs 12 residues. Per germline, CDR1 LNHDA and CDR2 SQIVND (reference sequence).

This clone was seen just once. The V and J genes are TRBV6-5 and TRBJ2-1; D gene uncertain. The CDR3 runs 11 residues. Germline CDR1 MNHEY, CDR2 SVGAGI. Trimming stripped 7 bases from V and 10 bases from J, with 11 bases between. This CDR3 reads CASILTQEQFF. The CDR3 nucleotides read TGTGCCAGCATCCTGACCCAGGAGCAGTTCTTC.

This rearrangement joins TRBV19 to TRBJ1-1, with 8 bases aligning to TRBD1. Germline V gene data show CDR1 as LNHDA and CDR2 as SQIVND (reference sequence). The CDR3 is made up of 15 amino acids. V was pared by 1 base and J by 4 bases, with 5 bases of the junction left unmatched. The CDR3, as DNA: TGTGCCAGTAGTATAGCATACAGGGGGTCCACTGAAGCTTTCTTT. Translating it yields CASSIAYRGSTEAFF.

The rearrangement joins TRBV15 to TRBJ1-5; 8 bases map to TRBD1. Losses at the gene ends were 3 bases for V and 6 bases for J; bases not matched to a gene: 7. Germline values: CDR1 LNHNV, CDR2 YYDKDF (reference sequence). The CDR3 runs to 15 residues. The CDR3 here is CATSSLDREGQPQHF. CDR3 nucleotides: TGTGCCACCAGCAGTCTGGACAGGGAGGGTCAGCCCCAGCATTTT.

This clone was detected only once. The chain links TRBV7-8 to TRBJ2-2; the D gene is possibly TRBD1 (5 bases). The CDR3 consists of 13 residues. In germline, CDR1 is SGHVS, CDR2 FQNEAQ. V was cut by 2 bases and J by 5 bases, with 6 bases left in between. In DNA form, the CDR3 reads TGTGCCAGCAGCTTAAGACAGACCGGGGAGCTGTTTTTT. This gives the protein CASSLRQTGELFF.

V is TRBV5-8 and J is TRBJ2-3, with a possible D match to TRBD2 (5 bases). Deletions cut 10 bases from V and 3 bases from J, with 18 bases between. Per germline, CDR1 SGHTS and CDR2 YDEGEE. This CDR3 contains 14 residues. CDR3 region: CAASRTRATDTQYF. DNA for the CDR3: TGTGCCGCGAGCCGGACGAGGGCGACAGATACGCAGTATTTT.

This chain links TRBV18 with TRBJ1-2, with D possibly TRBD1 on 5 matching bases. The CDR3 extends over 15 amino acids. V was trimmed by 2 bases and J by 2 bases, leaving 12 bases between them. Germline CDR1 is KGHSH and CDR2 is LQKENI. The CDR3 coding sequence is TGTGCCAGCTCACCAGGATCGGGGGTCAACTATGGCTACACCTTC. Translating gives CASSPGSGVNYGYTF.

The rearrangement links TRBV9 to TRBJ2-5; D remains ambiguous. CDR3 size: 12 residues. Germline V lookup: CDR1 SGDLS, CDR2 YYNGEE. Trimming pared 4 bases from V and 5 bases from J, leaving 9 bases between. CDR3 protein: CASSLTDETQYF. The CDR3 bases are TGTGCCAGCAGCCTCACCGACGAGACCCAGTACTTC.

V usage is TRBV19 and J usage is TRBJ2-5; 8 positions agree with TRBD1. The CDR3 is made up of 14 amino acids. V gave up 5 bases and J gave up 1 base; unmatched junction bases: 3. Germline CDR1 LNHDA, CDR2 SQIVND (reference sequence). The CDR3, as DNA: TGTGCCAGTAGTGCCACAGGGGGCCAAGAGACCCAGTACTTC. Translated: CASSATGGQETQYF.

The rearrangement links TRBV6-2 or TRBV6-3 to TRBJ1-2; D unclear. Trimming removed 0 bases from V and 2 bases from J, with 7 bases in between. CDR1 and CDR2 (germline): MNHEY, SVGEGT. This CDR3 is built from 14 residues. CDR3 nucleotides: TGTGCCAGCAGTTACTCCGGAGGGAACTATGGCTACACCTTC. Protein: CASSYSGGNYGYTF.

This clone was found once. The gene calls are TRBV2 and TRBJ2-4; D might be TRBD1 or TRBD2, each matching 5 bases. The CDR3 sequence is 16 residues long. V dropped 7 bases and J dropped 2 bases, with 18 bases sitting between them. Per germline, CDR1 SNHLY and CDR2 FYNNEI. The DNA of the CDR3 is TGTGCCAGCATCACCGGGAAGGGGAATTCCAAAAACATTCAGTACTTC. Translating gives CASITGKGNSKNIQYF.

The chain couples TRBV7-9 to TRBJ2-1; D is possibly TRBD1 or TRBD2 (7 bases each). V was trimmed by 7 bases and J by 7 bases, leaving 20 bases between them. The CDR3 runs to 15 residues. From germline, CDR1 is SEHNR and CDR2 FQNEAQ (reference sequence). The CDR3 coding sequence is TGTGCCAGCACCAAGCAGGGGGGGGGCAAGAATGAGCAGTTCTTC. Amino acids: CASTKQGGGKNEQFF.

The V and J genes are TRBV3-1 (or the pseudogene TRBV3-2) and TRBJ1-2, with TRBD1 identical over 7 bases. CDR3 length: 14 residues. Germline trimming cut 1 base from V and 4 bases from J; bases unmatched to any gene: 3. In germline, CDR1 is LGHDT, CDR2 YNNKEL (reference sequence). This CDR3 reads CASSQVYRGYGYTF. The DNA for the CDR3 is TGTGCCAGCAGCCAAGTTTACAGGGGCTATGGCTACACCTTC.

The chain recombines TRBV7-3 with TRBJ2-1; 10 bases map to TRBD1. This CDR3 is built from 15 residues. Germline V gene data show CDR1 as SGHTA and CDR2 as FQGTGA. Losses at the gene ends were 6 bases for V and 4 bases for J; bases not matched to a gene: 6. CDR3 amino acids: CASRPTGGWYNEQFF. The CDR3 DNA follows: TGTGCCAGCAGACCGACAGGGGGCTGGTACAATGAGCAGTTCTTC.

This chain connects TRBV15 to TRBJ1-1; D remains unclear. V was clipped by 0 bases and J by 2 bases, with 7 bases between them. From germline, CDR1 is LNHNV and CDR2 YYDKDF (reference sequence). This CDR3 spans 14 amino acids. In DNA form, the CDR3 reads TGTGCCACCAGCAGAGAGTGGGTCAACACTGAAGCTTTCTTT. Its protein product is CATSREWVNTEAFF. The full variable domain, its missing parts supplied by reference TRBV15 and TRBJ1-1, is DAMVIQNPRYQVTQFGKPVTLSCSQTLNHNVMYWYQQKSSQAPKLLFHYYDKDFNNEADTPDNFQSRRPNTSFCFLDIRSPGLGDTAMYLCATSREWVNTEAFFGQGTRLTVV.

This rearrangement joins TRBV15 to TRBJ2-3; 8 nucleotides agree with TRBD2. Germline values: CDR1 LNHNV, CDR2 YYDKDF (reference sequence). The CDR3 has 14 amino acids. V shed 6 bases and J 1 base; nucleotides not matched to a gene: 3. The chain's CDR3 is CATRSAGGTDTQYF. The CDR3, as DNA: TGTGCCACCAGATCAGCGGGGGGCACAGATACGCAGTATTTT.

The chain couples TRBV15 to TRBJ1-1, with D perhaps matching TRBD1 (5 bases). Germline V lookup: CDR1 LNHNV, CDR2 YYDKDF (reference sequence). The V end was cut by 0 bases, the J end by 1 base, with 6 bases between. This CDR3 spans 14 amino acids. CDR3 in amino acids: CATSRDRANTEAFF. CDR3 nucleotides: TGTGCCACCAGCAGAGACAGGGCGAACACTGAAGCTTTCTTT. Looking up the rest from reference TRBV15 and TRBJ1-1 gives the full variable domain: DAMVIQNPRYQVTQFGKPVTLSCSQTLNHNVMYWYQQKSSQAPKLLFHYYDKDFNNEADTPDNFQSRRPNTSFCFLDIRSPGLGDTAMYLCATSRDRANTEAFFGQGTRLTVV.

The chain carries TRBV5-1 and TRBJ2-1; TRBD1 is a possible D gene (6 bases). The V gene lost 7 bases and the J gene lost 4 bases, with 15 bases spanning the gap. Germline V gives CDR1 SGHRS, CDR2 YFSETQ. The CDR3 is 14 residues long. This CDR3 reads CASFRGGGYNEQFF. The CDR3 nucleotides are TGCGCCAGCTTCCGAGGGGGTGGATACAATGAGCAGTTCTTC.

The chain carries TRBV7-3 and TRBJ2-5; the D is unclear. Trimming left V 0 bases short and J 4 bases short, with 6 bases between. The CDR3 runs 13 residues. Germline lookup yields CDR1 SGHTA and CDR2 FQGTGA. CDR3 nucleotide sequence: TGTGCCAGCAGCTTAACGGGTGGAGAGACCCAGTACTTC. It yields the protein CASSLTGGETQYF.

J is TRBJ2-1 and V is TRBV7-9; 11 bases map to TRBD2. The length of the CDR3 is 16 residues. Germline V lookup: CDR1 SEHNR, CDR2 FQNEAQ (reference sequence). Trimming took 5 bases from V and 7 from J; bases not matched to a gene: 10. The DNA of the CDR3 is TGTGCCAGCAGCGATATAGCGGGGGGGACTTGGAATGAGCAGTTCTTC. This sequence encodes CASSDIAGGTWNEQFF.

J is TRBJ2-7 and V is TRBV6-2 or TRBV6-3; 8 bases fit TRBD1. From germline, CDR1 is MNHEY and CDR2 SVGEGT. J gave up 2 bases and V 0 bases, and 3 bases lay outside the gene matches. The CDR3 is made up of 15 amino acids. The CDR3 DNA is TGTGCCAGCAGTTACTCGACAGGGGCCCCCTACGAGCAGTACGTC. Encoded protein: CASSYSTGAPYEQYV.

The chain has TRBV6-5 and TRBJ1-1, with D unresolved. CDR1 and CDR2 (germline): MNHEY, SVGAGI. Trimming shortened V by 9 bases and J by 3 bases, and 14 bases separated the two germline ends. The CDR3 totals 13 residues. CDR3 in amino acids: CASGRPQDTEAFF. The CDR3 nucleotides read TGTGCCAGTGGGAGGCCGCAAGACACTGAAGCTTTCTTT.

This CDR3 reads CASSLDRETTEAFF. The CDR3 DNA is TGCGCCAGCAGCCTAGACAGGGAGACCACTGAAGCTTTCTTT. This chain uses TRBV5-1 with TRBJ1-1; 7 bases are shared with TRBD1. Germline values: CDR1 SGHRS, CDR2 YFSETQ. The CDR3 is 14 amino acids. Germline trimming cut 4 bases from V and 4 bases from J; bases unmatched to any gene: 7.

This clone appeared once. The chain employs TRBV6-1 and TRBJ2-7, with D perhaps TRBD1 (5 bases). The V gene's germline CDR1 is MNHNS and CDR2 SASEGT. CDR3 length equals 13 residues. Trimming shortened V by 7 bases and J by 3 bases, and 13 bases separated the two germline ends. The CDR3 region is CASTWGPGYEQYV. CDR3 DNA sequence: TGTGCCAGCACTTGGGGCCCCGGCTACGAGCAGTACGTC.